These 24 T cell receptor beta chains originate from one sample sequenced in a study of shared clonotypes between healthy human individuals (dated by TCRdb to about 2020). CD8 naive samples were obtained by positive selection for CCR7 among CD45RO-negative cells, yielding a CD45RA+CCR7+ population from which TemRA cells were excluded. Library construction relied on the immunoSEQ multiplex PCR assay. The table was pulled from immuneACCESS by TCRdb, which kept in-frame rearrangements only. Such tables lose some clones; where checked, under half of the loss comes from unresolved V genes, and the rest has no known cause. The sample table records 650,000 to 800,000 clones; about 90% of these occur just once. The ten biggest clones cover roughly 24% of the sample. Material for sequencing was naive CD8+ T cells sorted from blood. The sample's cell subset or site label is to be understood as: CD45RA+CCR7+. The source is a man younger than 45 in good health.

Remarks on this clone: The junction and the germline gene differ at one end; a read error may be behind it. This same CDR3 is encoded by further DNA sequences in the sample. This rearrangement joins TRBV6-5 to TRBJ1-4; perhaps TRBD1 as D (5 bases). CDR3 length equals 15 residues. Germline CDR1 and CDR2: MNHEY and SVGAGI. This chain's CDR3 is CASSRTTGTNEKLFF. The CDR3 nucleotides are TGTGCCAGCAGTCGAACAACAGGAACTAATGAAAAACTGTTCTTT.

This chain uses TRBV7-9 with TRBJ1-2; 7 bases align to TRBD1. The CDR3 is 13 amino acids. V lost 8 bases to trimming and J lost 8 bases; unmatched junction nucleotides: 11. Looked up from germline, CDR1 is SEHNR and CDR2 is FQNEAQ (reference sequence). The CDR3 loop reads CASQGKGAQGYTF. The CDR3 DNA reads as TGTGCCAGCCAAGGGAAGGGGGCGCAAGGCTACACCTTC.

This clone showed up just once. The V call is TRBV13, the J call TRBJ2-7; D may match TRBD1 or TRBD2 (5 bases each). The CDR3 runs to 15 residues. Germline assignment: CDR1 PRHDT and CDR2 FYEKMQ (reference sequence). Trimming stripped 1 base from V and 1 base from J, with 11 bases between. Written as DNA, the CDR3 is TGTGCCAGCAGCTTAGTCCGGGACCCTTCCTACGAGCAGTACTTC. Translated: CASSLVRDPSYEQYF.

The genes are TRBV27 and TRBJ2-7; maybe TRBD1 (5 bases). The ends were cut back, 3 bases at V and 3 bases at J, with 9 bases in the middle. The CDR3 runs 13 residues. Germline lookup yields CDR1 MNHEY and CDR2 SMNVEV (reference sequence). CDR3 amino acids: CASSFSQGYEQYF. As DNA, the CDR3 is TGTGCCAGCAGTTTCTCCCAGGGCTACGAGCAGTACTTC.

The V and J genes are TRBV5-1 and TRBJ2-5, with D possibly matching TRBD1 (6 bases). Trimming took 2 bases from V and 5 from J, leaving 16 bases between them. Germline CDR1 and CDR2: SGHRS and YFSETQ. The CDR3 totals 15 residues. The CDR3: CASSFGPTGGETQYF. DNA for the CDR3: TGCGCCAGCAGCTTTGGTCCGACAGGTGGGGAGACCCAGTACTTC.

The V and J genes are TRBV25-1 and TRBJ2-7; D is uncertain. V was shortened by 1 base and J by 7 bases, with 5 bases between the two germline ends. The germline gives CDR1 MGHDK, CDR2 SYGVNS. This CDR3 comprises 11 residues. The CDR3 loop reads CASSESWEQYF. CDR3 nucleotides: TGTGCCAGCAGTGAATCGTGGGAGCAGTACTTC.

This chain joins TRBV10-1 and TRBJ2-1, with D tentatively TRBD2 (5 bases). This CDR3 spans 14 amino acids. V was clipped by 8 bases and J by 6 bases, with 17 bases between them. Germline V gives CDR1 WNHNN, CDR2 SYGVQD (reference sequence). The CDR3 nucleotides are TGCGCCAGCCGAAGGGAGCGGCGCTCCAATGAGCAGTTCTTC. Translating it yields CASRRERRSNEQFF.

This chain joins TRBV4-1 and TRBJ2-7; 10 nucleotides align to TRBD2. Per the germline V gene, CDR1 is MGHRA and CDR2 is YSYEKL. The CDR3 is made up of 18 amino acids. J lost 0 bases, V lost 1 base, and 9 bases had no gene match. For the CDR3, the DNA is TGCGCCAGCAGCCAAGGGGCTAGCGGGAGTGTTCTCTCCTACGAGCAGTACTTC. It encodes CASSQGASGSVLSYEQYF.

The chain uses TRBV11-2 and TRBJ2-1; D unresolved. Trimming shortened V by 5 bases and J by 3 bases, and 14 bases separated the two germline ends. CDR1 SGHAT and CDR2 FQNNGV come from the germline V gene. This CDR3 spans 15 amino acids. CDR3: CASSGVERFYNEQFF. The CDR3 DNA follows: TGTGCCAGCAGCGGTGTAGAGAGGTTCTACAATGAGCAGTTCTTC.

The chain carries TRBV6-4 and TRBJ2-1; 14 nucleotides align to TRBD2. The length of the CDR3 is 16 residues. CDR1 is MRHNA and CDR2 is SNTAGT in the germline V gene. V lost 6 bases and J lost 7; bases outside the gene matches: 8. CDR3 sequence reads: CASRAGLAGAENEQFF. DNA for the CDR3: TGTGCCAGCAGAGCGGGACTAGCGGGAGCCGAGAATGAGCAGTTCTTC.

This chain connects TRBV4-2 to TRBJ2-7, with D possibly being TRBD1 (6 bases). Germline CDR1 LGHNA, CDR2 YNFKEQ. CDR3 length equals 14 residues. Trimming stripped 1 base from V and 5 bases from J, with 12 bases between. CDR3 in DNA: TGTGCCAGCAGCCAAGTTTCAGGGGTGGACGAGCAGTACTTC. It specifies CASSQVSGVDEQYF.

The V and J genes are TRBV5-5 and TRBJ1-1; 9 bases line up with TRBD1. Looked up from germline, CDR1 is SGHKS and CDR2 is YYEKEE (reference sequence). Trimming cost V 4 bases and J 1 base; bases outside gene matches: 5. This CDR3 comprises 15 residues. The CDR3 loop reads CASSRTGDTNTEAFF. CDR3 in DNA: TGTGCCAGCAGCCGGACAGGGGACACGAACACTGAAGCTTTCTTT.

This clone showed up just a few times. The chain couples TRBV7-9 to TRBJ2-7; 8 positions agree with TRBD2. The CDR3 length is 14 residues. Germline V CDR1 and CDR2: SEHNR, FQNEAQ (reference sequence). After removal of 5 bases from V and 6 bases from J, the junction contained 9 bases not matched to a gene. For the CDR3, the DNA is TGTGCCAGCAGCCCGGGAGGGCGAGGCGGCGAGCAGTACTTC. Amino acids: CASSPGGRGGEQYF. The variable domain in full, with the rest retrieved from reference TRBV7-9 and TRBJ2-7, is DTGVSQNPRHKITKRGQNVTFRCDPISEHNRLYWYRQTLGQGPEFLTYFQNEAQLEKSRLLSDRFSAERPKGSFSTLEIQRTEQGDSAMYLCASSPGGRGGEQYFGPGTRLTVT.

On this clone: At the DNA level, this CDR3 is encoded by other sequences in the same sample as well. The V and J genes are TRBV9 and TRBJ2-7; 8 nucleotides align to TRBD2. The CDR3 has 15 amino acids. V lost 0 bases and J lost 5; bases outside the gene matches: 7. Germline V CDR1 and CDR2: SGDLS, YYNGEE. In DNA, the CDR3 is TGTGCCAGCAGCGTAGGATCCGGGAGGGCCAACGAGCAGTACTTC. This translates into CASSVGSGRANEQYF.

The chain's CDR3 is CASSLAPWLAGGDTGELFF. The CDR3 region has the DNA TGTGCCAGCAGCTTAGCGCCTTGGCTAGCGGGAGGGGACACCGGGGAGCTGTTTTTT. The rearrangement links TRBV11-2 to TRBJ2-2; 12 bases map to TRBD2. Germline V lookup: CDR1 SGHAT, CDR2 FQNNGV. Trimming took 1 base from V and 3 from J; bases not matched to a gene: 9. This CDR3 has 19 residues.

V is TRBV10-1 and J is TRBJ2-2; tentatively, D is TRBD1 (5 bases). V lost 3 bases, J lost 7 bases, and 15 bases lay in between. The germline V gene has CDR1 WNHNN and CDR2 SYGVQD (reference sequence). This CDR3 is 15 amino acids long. CDR3 sequence reads: CASSDQSGYGGELFF. The CDR3 nucleotides read TGCGCCAGCAGTGATCAATCAGGGTATGGCGGGGAGCTGTTTTTT.

The chain carries TRBV4-2 and TRBJ2-7, with TRBD1 as a possible D gene (5 bases). There are 15 residues in the CDR3. V was clipped by 6 bases and J by 1 base, with 16 bases between them. The germline CDR1 and CDR2 sequences are LGHNA and YNFKEQ. The CDR3 here is CASSNDSPPSYEQYF. CDR3 DNA sequence: TGTGCCAGCAGTAACGACAGTCCACCATCCTACGAGCAGTACTTC.

V gene TRBV14 combines with J gene TRBJ2-1; 9 bases match TRBD1. J was trimmed by 5 bases and V by 4 bases; bases with no gene match: 6. CDR1 is SGHDN, CDR2 FVKESK, per germline. This CDR3 is 15 amino acids long. CDR3 nucleotides: TGTGCCAGCAGCCTTCCGGGACAGGGAAACAATGAGCAGTTCTTC. This gives the protein CASSLPGQGNNEQFF.

The rearrangement uses TRBV19 and TRBJ1-1; D is perhaps TRBD1 (5 bases). The V gene's germline CDR1 is LNHDA and CDR2 SQIVND (reference sequence). This CDR3 is 17 amino acids long. V lost 8 bases, J lost 0 bases, and 22 bases lay in between. The chain's CDR3 is CASLLGHPFPMNTEAFF. In nucleotides, the CDR3 is TGTGCCAGTTTGCTCGGACACCCCTTCCCGATGAACACTGAAGCTTTCTTT.

This chain joins TRBV6-5 and TRBJ1-3; D remains unclear. CDR1 is MNHEY and CDR2 is SVGAGI in the germline V gene. The CDR3 extends over 15 amino acids. V dropped 8 bases and J dropped 0 bases, with 14 bases sitting between them. The CDR3 sequence is CASRSTPGSGNTIYF. DNA for the CDR3: TGTGCCAGCCGATCAACCCCCGGCTCTGGAAACACCATATATTTT.

The chain uses TRBV7-9 and TRBJ2-7, with 9 bases that match TRBD2. This CDR3 spans 15 amino acids. The germline CDR1 and CDR2 sequences are SEHNR and FQNEAQ (reference sequence). V was clipped by 4 bases and J by 6 bases; unmatched bases: 10. The CDR3, as DNA: TGTGCCAGCAGCTCCGATAGTAGCGGGAGCGGCGAGCAGTACTTC. Translating gives CASSSDSSGSGEQYF.

The chain links TRBV11-2 to TRBJ2-5; the D is unclear. Trimming pared 5 bases from V and 4 bases from J, leaving 17 bases between. The V gene's germline CDR1 is SGHAT and CDR2 FQNNGV. The CDR3 length is 15 residues. This chain's CDR3 is CASSHIFRRRETQYF. The CDR3 region has the DNA TGTGCCAGCAGCCATATTTTCAGGCGGAGAGAGACCCAGTACTTC. Filled out from reference TRBV11-2 and TRBJ2-5, the complete variable domain reads EAGVAQSPRYKIIEKRQSVAFWCNPISGHATLYWYQQILGQGPKLLIQFQNNGVVDDSQLPKDRFSAERLKGVDSTLKIQPAKLEDSAVYLCASSHIFRRRETQYFGPGTRLLVL.

V and J are TRBV5-1 and TRBJ2-1; unclear D gene. Germline CDR1 and CDR2: SGHRS and YFSETQ. There are 13 residues in the CDR3. Between the trimmed V and J ends, which lost 7 bases and 0 bases, there was a span of 8 bases. As DNA, the CDR3 is TGCGCCAGCCGGTCAAGCTCCTACAATGAGCAGTTCTTC. It specifies CASRSSSYNEQFF. The full variable domain, in which reference TRBV5-1 and TRBJ2-1 provide the parts outside the CDR3, is KAGVTQTPRYLIKTRGQQVTLSCSPISGHRSVSWYQQTPGQGLQFLFEYFSETQRNKGNFPGRFSGRQFSNSRSEMNVSTLELGDSALYLCASRSSSYNEQFFGPGTRLTVL.

The count of this clone is one. This chain links TRBV30 with TRBJ2-7; 10 positions agree with TRBD1. The CDR3 covers 15 residues. V dropped 4 bases and J dropped 5; count of bases not matched to a gene: 11. Germline V gene data show CDR1 as GTSNPN and CDR2 as SVGIG (reference sequence). CDR3 sequence reads: CAWNLGQGLLNEQYF. The CDR3 nucleotides read TGTGCCTGGAATCTGGGACAGGGGTTATTGAACGAGCAGTACTTC.